Listed below are T cell receptor beta chains from one sample, sequenced in a study of blood T cell repertoires in COVID-19. Some clones are missing from TCRdb's copy, which holds only in-frame ones; the method was immunoSEQ multiplex PCR. The repertoire includes 100,000 or so clones, nearly 90% of them detected once, and under 2.5% sits in the top ten. The sequencing input was peripheral blood. These receptors were collected from a man aged 50-59 years with active COVID-19. Each CDR3 is given with its conserved first and last residue. Each record gives: V gene, D gene, J gene, CDR3 DNA, CDR3 protein. A D gene is named only where the DNA matches it firmly.

v_call: TRBV2; d_call: TRBD1; j_call: TRBJ2-7; cdr3_nt: TGTGCCAGCCACAAAGGGGCAGGGGGCTCCTACGAGCAGTACTTC; cdr3_aa: CASHKGAGGSYEQYF
v_call: TRBV3-1/TRBV3-2; d_call: -; j_call: TRBJ2-4; cdr3_nt: TGTGCCAGCAGCCAAGTTATAGCGGCGAACATTCAGTACTTC; cdr3_aa: CASSQVIAANIQYF
v_call: TRBV30; d_call: -; j_call: TRBJ1-3; cdr3_nt: TGTGCCTGGAGTCCGGGGGTGATGGGAGGAAACACCATATATTTT; cdr3_aa: CAWSPGVMGGNTIYF
v_call: TRBV9; d_call: TRBD2; j_call: TRBJ2-3; cdr3_nt: TGTGCCAGCAGCGTAGACCCAGCGGGGGGGCCGAATACGCAGTATTTT; cdr3_aa: CASSVDPAGGPNTQYF
v_call: TRBV3-1/TRBV3-2; d_call: -; j_call: TRBJ2-1; cdr3_nt: TGTGCCAGCAGCCAAGATGTAGCCTCGTGGAATGAGCAGTTCTTC; cdr3_aa: CASSQDVASWNEQFF
v_call: TRBV6-1; d_call: TRBD1; j_call: TRBJ2-3; cdr3_nt: TGTGCCAGCAGAGCGGGACAGGGGGAGACAGATACGCAGTATTTT; cdr3_aa: CASRAGQGETDTQYF
v_call: TRBV21-1; d_call: -; j_call: TRBJ2-7; cdr3_nt: TGTGCCAGCAGCAAAGCCCGGGACAGTAGCCGGTACGAGCAGTACTTC; cdr3_aa: CASSKARDSSRYEQYF
v_call: TRBV7-2; d_call: -; j_call: TRBJ1-3; cdr3_nt: TGTGCCAGCAGCTTAGGTAACTCTGGAAACACCATATATTTT; cdr3_aa: CASSLGNSGNTIYF
v_call: TRBV18; d_call: -; j_call: TRBJ2-7; cdr3_nt: TGTGCCAGCTCACCAAGCCGGGGGGAGCAGTACTTC; cdr3_aa: CASSPSRGEQYF
v_call: TRBV19; d_call: TRBD2; j_call: TRBJ2-1; cdr3_nt: TGTGCCAGTAGTCCCCAGCGGGGGGGCCAAAGTGAGCAGTTCTTC; cdr3_aa: CASSPQRGGQSEQFF
v_call: TRBV12-3/TRBV12-4; d_call: TRBD1; j_call: TRBJ1-2; cdr3_nt: TGTGCCAGCAGCCTCGGACAGGGGTATGGCTACACCTTC; cdr3_aa: CASSLGQGYGYTF
v_call: TRBV6-2/TRBV6-3; d_call: TRBD1; j_call: TRBJ1-5; cdr3_nt: TGTGCCAGCAGTTACCAACAGGGGTCTGGGCCCCAGCATTTT; cdr3_aa: CASSYQQGSGPQHF
v_call: TRBV10-3; d_call: -; j_call: TRBJ2-1; cdr3_nt: TGTGCCATCAGTGCGGGTGCCTCCAATGAGCAGTTCTTC; cdr3_aa: CAISAGASNEQFF